Ten or more counts support the clone carrying this T cell receptor beta chain. Its antigen is unidentified. Not a single patient had been given any form of treatment at any point before undergoing thyroid surgery. Trimming cost V 2 bases and J 5 bases; bases outside gene matches: 5. Germline CDR1 and CDR2: SGHRS and YFSETQ. The CDR3 runs to 14 residues. The data belong to a study of metastatic and nonmetastatic thyroid tumors. The wider study: The comparison covered peripheral blood and tumor or nodule tissue in malignant and benign thyroid patients. The study, taken as a whole, reports: According to reports, the diversity of TCR beta was significantly higher in malignant thyroid tumors than in benign nodules, and this held in both blood and tumor samples.

Original analysis: A distant-metastasis classifier for papillary thyroid cancer was built using CDR3 differences across clinicopathological groups. Via MiXCR, TCRdb re-called the PCR reads. It is TCRdb's table, rather than the study itself, that gives the V and J calls and clone size. The sample includes tens of thousands of clones, roughly a quarter of them seen just once. Sequencing used blood. The V call is TRBV5-1, the J call TRBJ2-3, with 7 bases fitting TRBD2. The receptor was isolated from a female donor with papillary thyroid cancer or a benign thyroid nodule (not recorded which). Some clones in this sample may be carry-over from other donors' samples. CDR3 sequence: CASSFKAGEDTQYF. CDR3 bases: TGCGCCAGCAGCTTTAAGGCGGGGGAAGATACGCAGTATTTT. The entire variable domain, with the rest obtained from reference TRBV5-1 and TRBJ2-3, is as follows: KAGVTQTPRYLIKTRGQQVTLSCSPISGHRSVSWYQQTPGQGLQFLFEYFSETQRNKGNFPGRFSGRQFSNSRSEMNVSTLELGDSALYLCASSFKAGEDTQYFGPGTRLTVL.